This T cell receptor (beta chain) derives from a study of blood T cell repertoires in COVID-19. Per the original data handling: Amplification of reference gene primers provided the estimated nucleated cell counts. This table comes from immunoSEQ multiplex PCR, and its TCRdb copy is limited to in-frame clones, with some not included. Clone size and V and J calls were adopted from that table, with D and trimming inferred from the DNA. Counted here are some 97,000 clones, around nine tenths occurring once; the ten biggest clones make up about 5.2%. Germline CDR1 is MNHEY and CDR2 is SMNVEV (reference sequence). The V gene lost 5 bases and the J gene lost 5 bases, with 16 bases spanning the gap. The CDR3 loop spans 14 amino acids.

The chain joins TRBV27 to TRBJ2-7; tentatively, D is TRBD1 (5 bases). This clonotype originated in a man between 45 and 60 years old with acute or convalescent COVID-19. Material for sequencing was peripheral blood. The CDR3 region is CASSDLQGRHEQYF. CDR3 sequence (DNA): TGTGCCAGCAGTGATCTCCAGGGTAGACACGAGCAGTACTTC.